The next 31 T cell receptor beta chains were all read from a single sample in a study of blood T cells in healthy people across ages. Sample-barcoded 5' priming and a J-beta primer mix drove a second PCR of roughly 6 to 12 cycles. TCRdb redid the calling of the 5' RACE reads with MiXCR, one entry per CDR3 protein. The profile shows about 1,600,000 distinct CDR3 sequences, roughly 40% of them singletons. The sequenced sample consisted of blood. Receptors originate from a young woman in good health.

V and J are TRBV3-1 and TRBJ2-2; possibly TRBD1 or TRBD2 for D (5 bases each). Germline V gene lookup returns CDR1 LGHDT and CDR2 YNNKEL (reference sequence). CDR3 length: 15 residues. Trimming cost V 1 base and J 1 base, with 7 bases left between them. The CDR3 nucleotides are TGTGCCAGCAGCCAAGCGGGGCGGAACACCGGGGAGCTGTTTTTT. Translation gives CASSQAGRNTGELFF.

In this sample, this clonotype turned up a few times. The chain recombines TRBV11-1 with TRBJ2-1, with a tentative D call TRBD2 (5 bases). The CDR3 is 15 residues long. Per the germline V gene, CDR1 is SGHAT and CDR2 is FQDESV (reference sequence). Trimming removed 8 bases from V and 9 bases from J, with 23 bases in between. The CDR3 spells CASLPSTGSPSEQFF. The DNA of the CDR3 is TGTGCCAGCCTTCCTAGCACCGGCTCACCCAGTGAGCAGTTCTTC.

As DNA, the CDR3 is TGTGCCAGCAGCTTATCGGAGGTATACGAGCAGTACTTC. Residues: CASSLSEVYEQYF. The chain uses TRBV7-2 and TRBJ2-7; D may be TRBD2 (5 bases). CDR1 SGHTA and CDR2 FQGNSA come from the germline V gene. The CDR3 is made up of 13 amino acids. V dropped 2 bases and J dropped 4 bases, with 9 bases sitting between them.

The rearrangement uses TRBV12-3 or TRBV12-4 and TRBJ2-7, with D unresolved. The CDR3 runs 13 residues. Trimming stripped 4 bases from V and 7 bases from J, with 14 bases between. The CDR3 reads CASSSRQPQEQYF. CDR3 in DNA: TGTGCCAGCAGTTCTCGGCAGCCCCAGGAGCAGTACTTC.

Note on this clonotype: A read error may account for a junction end that differs from germline. The chain joins TRBV20-1 to TRBJ1-5; D unclear. CDR1 is DFQATT, CDR2 SNEGSKA, per germline (reference sequence). The CDR3 runs to 15 residues. CDR3 amino acids: CGARDPGGSNQPQHF. CDR3 nucleotide sequence: TGCGGTGCTAGAGATCCGGGCGGCAGCAATCAGCCCCAGCATTTT.

The V and J genes are TRBV30 and TRBJ1-5, with 9 bases matching TRBD1. Germline V CDR1 and CDR2: GTSNPN, SVGIG (reference sequence). After removal of 2 bases from V and 7 bases from J, the junction contained 12 bases not matched to a gene. The CDR3 is 16 residues long. The CDR3 is CAWSPGTGLIKQPQHF. The CDR3 DNA follows: TGTGCCTGGAGTCCAGGGACAGGGCTAATCAAGCAGCCCCAGCATTTT. Drawing the rest from reference TRBV30 and TRBJ1-5, the complete variable domain is SQTIHQWPATLVQPVGSPLSLECTVEGTSNPNLYWYRQAAGRGLQLLFYSVGIGQISSEVPQNLSASRPQDRQFILSSKKLLLSDSGFYLCAWSPGTGLIKQPQHFGDGTRLSIL.

This clonotype turned up a few times. The chain combines TRBV5-5 with TRBJ1-1; D unresolved. Trimming left V 1 base short and J 4 bases short, with 8 bases between. CDR1 SGHKS and CDR2 YYEKEE come from the germline V gene (reference sequence). CDR3 length: 13 residues. CDR3 nucleotide sequence: TGTGCCAGCAGCTTGTATTTTGGCACTGAAGCTTTCTTT. This sequence encodes CASSLYFGTEAFF.

CDR3 loop: CASSKEGDRSYNEQFF. CDR3 nucleotide sequence: TGTGCCAGCAGCAAAGAGGGGGACAGATCCTACAATGAGCAGTTCTTC. The chain couples TRBV21-1 to TRBJ2-1; the table's D call of TRBD1 was not tested on the DNA. TRBV21-1 is designated a pseudogene. The CDR3 runs 16 residues.

This clonotype was counted many times. The V gene is TRBV29-1, the J gene TRBJ1-2; maybe TRBD1 (6 bases). Germline loops: CDR1 SQVTM, CDR2 ANQGSEA. V shed 6 bases and J shed 7 bases, with 12 bases lying between them. CDR3 length equals 11 residues. For the CDR3, the DNA is TGCAGCGTCCGGGACACATCTGGCTACACCTTC. Translating it yields CSVRDTSGYTF.

The chain carries TRBV10-3 and TRBJ1-4; maybe TRBD1 (5 bases). The CDR3 has 14 residues. CDR1 ENHRY and CDR2 SYGVKD come from the germline V gene. Trimming took off 10 bases at V and 0 bases at J, with 12 bases between the two ends. The CDR3 loop reads CASRGKATNEKLFF. The CDR3 DNA sequence: TGTGCCAGCCGGGGGAAAGCAACTAATGAAAAACTGTTTTTT.

This chain connects TRBV10-3 to TRBJ2-1; TRBD2 matches 13 bases. The CDR3 runs 18 residues. Germline lookup yields CDR1 ENHRY and CDR2 SYGVKD. Trimming removed 3 bases from V and 10 bases from J; junction bases left unmatched: 15. The CDR3 bases are TGTGCCATCAGTGACTACATCGGCGGGACTAGCGGGGAGGGGGAGCAGTTCTTC. This encodes CAISDYIGGTSGEGEQFF.

This clonotype turned up a few times. CDR3 protein: CASSTSDGRTDTQYF. CDR3 DNA sequence: TGTGCCAGCAGCACATCGGACGGGCGCACAGATACGCAGTATTTT. This chain links TRBV7-9 with TRBJ2-3, with D unclear. The CDR3 length is 15 residues. Germline values: CDR1 SEHNR, CDR2 FQNEAQ (reference sequence). Trimming removed 5 bases from V and 1 base from J, with 13 bases in between. Full variable domain (outside the CDR3, taken from reference TRBV7-9 and TRBJ2-3): DTGVSQNPRHKITKRGQNVTFRCDPISEHNRLYWYRQTLGQGPEFLTYFQNEAQLEKSRLLSDRFSAERPKGSFSTLEIQRTEQGDSAMYLCASSTSDGRTDTQYFGPGTRLTVL.

This rearrangement joins TRBV2 to TRBJ2-3; TRBD2 matches at 7 bases. After removal of 3 bases from V and 2 bases from J, the junction contained 17 bases not matched to a gene. The CDR3 covers 19 residues. The germline gives CDR1 SNHLY, CDR2 FYNNEI. The CDR3 protein is CASSEPLISGRGDTDTQYF. CDR3 in DNA: TGTGCCAGCAGTGAGCCCCTGATTAGTGGGAGGGGTGACACAGATACGCAGTATTTT. Filled out from reference TRBV2 and TRBJ2-3, the complete variable domain reads EPEVTQTPSHQVTQMGQEVILRCVPISNHLYFYWYRQILGQKVEFLVSFYNNEISEKSEIFDDQFSVERPDGSNFTLKIRSTKLEDSAMYFCASSEPLISGRGDTDTQYFGPGTRLTVL.

This chain uses TRBV20-1 with TRBJ2-5; D is uncertain. Trimming took off 2 bases at V and 5 bases at J, with 6 bases between the two ends. The CDR3 totals 11 residues. Germline-derived CDR1 and CDR2 are DFQATT and SNEGSKA (reference sequence). Here the CDR3 DNA reads TGCAGTGCTAGACACCGCGAGACCCAGTACTTC. Protein sequence: CSARHRETQYF.

Ten or more counts support this clonotype. The genes are TRBV29-1 and TRBJ2-3; either TRBD1 or TRBD2 may fit D (5 bases each). The CDR3 has 14 residues. The V end lost 6 bases, the J end lost 0 bases, and 13 bases lay between the germline ends. Per the germline V gene, CDR1 is SQVTM and CDR2 is ANQGSEA. For the CDR3, the DNA is TGCAGCGTCACAACCGGGGCGAGCACAGATACGCAGTATTTT. It is translated as CSVTTGASTDTQYF.

The chain is built from TRBV3-1 and TRBJ2-1; 11 nucleotides match TRBD2. The V gene's germline CDR1 is LGHDT and CDR2 YNNKEL (reference sequence). V was pared by 3 bases and J by 5 bases, with 3 bases of the junction left unmatched. The CDR3 is made up of 15 amino acids. The CDR3 sequence is CASSQQTSGNNEQFF. The DNA for the CDR3 is TGTGCCAGCAGCCAGCAGACTAGCGGGAACAATGAGCAGTTCTTC.

The rearrangement joins TRBV10-3 to TRBJ2-7, with unresolved D. The J call may be in error: the DNA end matches TRBJ2-5 better. The germline V gene has CDR1 ENHRY and CDR2 SYGVKD. The CDR3 runs 11 residues. CDR3: CAISDLGTQYF. The DNA of the CDR3 is TGTGCCATCAGTGATCTAGGGACCCAGTACTTC.

This clonotype was seen more than once but under ten times. The V and J genes are TRBV7-9 and TRBJ1-1; no clear D gene. The germline gives CDR1 SEHNR, CDR2 FQNEAQ (reference sequence). Trimming removed 1 base from V and 1 base from J, with 7 bases in between. This CDR3 region has 14 residues. CDR3 amino acids: CASSLEAPNTEAFF. CDR3 nucleotides: TGTGCCAGCAGCTTAGAGGCACCGAACACTGAAGCTTTCTTT.

Turning to this clonotype: A read error may explain this, as a much larger clone is one base away. The genes are TRBV4-2 and TRBJ2-1, with D tentatively TRBD1 (5 bases). The J call may be wrong; the DNA end is better matched by TRBJ2-7. This CDR3 is built from 17 residues. Germline V gene lookup returns CDR1 LGHNA and CDR2 YNFKEQ. DNA of the CDR3: TGTGCCAGCAGCCAAGAAGGACACACACCCTACTACAATGAGCAGTACTTC. Translation: CASSQEGHTPYYNEQYF.

The V call is TRBV2, the J call TRBJ1-5, with D perhaps TRBD1 (6 bases). CDR1 and CDR2 from the germline V gene are SNHLY and FYNNEI. The V end lost 6 bases, the J end lost 4 bases, and 16 bases lay between the germline ends. CDR3 size: 15 residues. CDR3 in amino acids: CASRPGDTRNQPQHF. The DNA of the CDR3 is TGTGCCAGCAGGCCCGGGGACACCCGGAATCAGCCCCAGCATTTT.

The CDR3 DNA reads as TGTGCCAGCAGCCTCCCTTATACAGGGGGGACTGAAGCTTTCTTT. Translating it yields CASSLPYTGGTEAFF. This chain joins TRBV7-3 and TRBJ1-1, with 8 bases matching TRBD1. Germline-derived CDR1 and CDR2 are SGHTA and FQGTGA. J was trimmed by 5 bases and V by 5 bases; bases with no gene match: 10. The CDR3 extends over 15 amino acids.

This chain joins TRBV6-1 and TRBJ1-5, with D possibly matching TRBD1 (6 bases). CDR3 size: 14 residues. Germline V CDR1 and CDR2: MNHNS, SASEGT. V gave up 6 bases and J gave up 6 bases, with 15 bases separating them. CDR3 nucleotide sequence: TGTGCCAGCAGGGACACAGGGTTCGGTCAGCCCCAGCATTTT. This sequence encodes CASRDTGFGQPQHF.

CDR3 coding DNA: TGCGCCAGCAGCCAAGATCCAGGACTAAAGTCCTACGAGCAGTACTTC. It translates to CASSQDPGLKSYEQYF. The genes are TRBV4-1 and TRBJ2-7; the D gene is possibly TRBD2 (6 bases). CDR3 length: 16 residues. V lost 0 bases and J lost 1, with 13 bases in between. Germline values: CDR1 MGHRA, CDR2 YSYEKL.

V is TRBV20-1 and J is TRBJ2-7; D call uncertain. V was clipped by 1 base and J by 5 bases, with 15 bases between them. Germline lookup yields CDR1 DFQATT and CDR2 SNEGSKA (reference sequence). This CDR3 contains 14 residues. CDR3 loop: CSARGVEGTDEQYF. In DNA, the CDR3 is TGCAGTGCTAGAGGAGTGGAAGGAACCGACGAGCAGTACTTC.

The genes are TRBV11-2 and TRBJ2-5, with D tentatively TRBD2 (7 bases). The closer fit of TRBJ2-7 to the DNA end suggests the J call may be wrong. The CDR3 loop spans 14 amino acids. Per the germline V gene, CDR1 is SGHAT and CDR2 is FQNNGV. CDR3 residues: CASSFQGGDYEQYF. The CDR3 region has the DNA TGTGCCAGCAGCTTCCAAGGGGGGGACTACGAGCAGTACTTC.

In its sample, this clonotype was seen a few times. J is TRBJ1-5 and V is TRBV6-6; D is undetermined. There are 13 residues in the CDR3. The V end was cut by 6 bases, the J end by 6 bases, with 12 bases between. CDR1 is MNHNY, CDR2 SVGAGI, per germline (reference sequence). The CDR3 nucleotides are TGTGCCAGCAGCTCCTTCAACTTTCAGCCCCAGCATTTT. This sequence encodes CASSSFNFQPQHF.

This sequence joins TRBV28 and TRBJ2-7, with D uncertain. The length of the CDR3 is 15 residues. Trimming took 4 bases from V and 3 from J, leaving 16 bases between them. The germline V gene has CDR1 MDHEN and CDR2 SYDVKM. CDR3 region: CASSWRVRYNYEQYF. For the CDR3, the DNA is TGTGCCAGCAGTTGGCGAGTGCGTTATAACTACGAGCAGTACTTC.

In its sample, this clonotype was seen a few times. The CDR3 coding sequence is TGTGCCAGCAGCTTAAGACTCGGAGAGACCCAGTACTTC. It is translated as CASSLRLGETQYF. The chain carries TRBV7-6 and TRBJ2-7; D is ambiguous. The DNA end favors TRBJ2-5, so the J call may be wrong. The CDR3 contains 13 residues. CDR1 and CDR2 from the germline V gene are SGHVS and FNYEAQ.

The rearrangement links TRBV18 to TRBJ2-1; D ambiguous. CDR3 length equals 12 residues. Germline CDR1 KGHSH, CDR2 LQKENI. V was shortened by 4 bases and J by 5 bases, with 6 bases between the two germline ends. CDR3 protein: CASSHKNNEQFF. The CDR3 DNA is TGTGCCAGCTCACACAAGAACAATGAGCAGTTCTTC.

This clonotype has just a few counts. The V and J genes are TRBV7-3 and TRBJ2-1, with 7 bases fitting TRBD2. Germline lookup yields CDR1 SGHTA and CDR2 FQGTGA. The CDR3 covers 14 residues. V shed 5 bases and J 5 bases; nucleotides not matched to a gene: 6. The CDR3 coding sequence is TGTGCCAGCAGCCCGGGGGGTCCAAACAATGAGCAGTTCTTC. Its translation: CASSPGGPNNEQFF.

This chain joins TRBV5-6 and TRBJ1-1; no clear D. Germline V gene sequence: CDR1 SGHDT, CDR2 YYEEEE. This CDR3 has 13 amino acids. Trimming shortened V by 0 bases and J by 6 bases, and 9 bases separated the two germline ends. The CDR3 sequence: CASSLGNIAEAFF. CDR3 DNA sequence: TGTGCCAGCAGCTTGGGAAACATCGCTGAAGCTTTCTTT.